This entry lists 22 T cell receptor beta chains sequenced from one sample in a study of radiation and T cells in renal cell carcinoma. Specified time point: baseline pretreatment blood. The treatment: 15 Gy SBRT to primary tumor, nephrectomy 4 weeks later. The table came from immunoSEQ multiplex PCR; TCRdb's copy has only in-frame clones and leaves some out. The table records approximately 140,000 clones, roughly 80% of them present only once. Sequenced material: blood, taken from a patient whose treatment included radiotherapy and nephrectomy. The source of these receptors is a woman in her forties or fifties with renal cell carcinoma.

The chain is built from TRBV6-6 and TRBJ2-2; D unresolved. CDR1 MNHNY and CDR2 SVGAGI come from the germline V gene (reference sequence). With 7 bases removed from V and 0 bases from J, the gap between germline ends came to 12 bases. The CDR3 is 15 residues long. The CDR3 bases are TGTGCCAGCACCCATAGGCAGGCGAACACCGGGGAGCTGTTTTTT. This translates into CASTHRQANTGELFF.

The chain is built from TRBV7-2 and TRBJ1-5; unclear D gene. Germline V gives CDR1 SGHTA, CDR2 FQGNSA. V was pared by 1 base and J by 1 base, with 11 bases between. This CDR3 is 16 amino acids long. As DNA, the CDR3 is TGTGCCAGCAGCTTAGTATCGTCTCTGAGCAATCAGCCCCAGCATTTT. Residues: CASSLVSSLSNQPQHF. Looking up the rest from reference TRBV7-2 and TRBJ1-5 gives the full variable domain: GAGVSQSPSNKVTEKGKDVELRCDPISGHTALYWYRQSLGQGLEFLIYFQGNSAPDKSGLPSDRFSAERTGGSVSTLTIQRTQQEDSAVYLCASSLVSSLSNQPQHFGDGTRLSIL.

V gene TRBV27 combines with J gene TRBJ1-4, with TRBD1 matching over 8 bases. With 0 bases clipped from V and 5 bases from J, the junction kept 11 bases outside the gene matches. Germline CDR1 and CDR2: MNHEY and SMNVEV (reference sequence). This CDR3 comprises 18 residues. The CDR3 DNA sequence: TGTGCCAGCAGTTTATCGATATGGGGGACAGGACGAAATGAAAAACTGTTTTTT. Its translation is CASSLSIWGTGRNEKLFF.

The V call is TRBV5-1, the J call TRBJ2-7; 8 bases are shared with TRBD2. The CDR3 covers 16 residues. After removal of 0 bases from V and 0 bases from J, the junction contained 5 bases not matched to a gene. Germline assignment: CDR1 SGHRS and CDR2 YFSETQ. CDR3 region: CASSLGWTSLSYEQYF. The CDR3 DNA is TGCGCCAGCAGCTTGGGTTGGACTAGCCTCTCCTACGAGCAGTACTTC.

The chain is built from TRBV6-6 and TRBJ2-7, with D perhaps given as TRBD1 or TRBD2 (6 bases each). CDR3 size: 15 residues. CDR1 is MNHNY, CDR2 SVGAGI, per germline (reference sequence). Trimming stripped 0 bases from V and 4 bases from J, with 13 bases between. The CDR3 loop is CASSYSTRRGYEQYF. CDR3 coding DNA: TGTGCCAGCAGTTACTCGACGCGGAGGGGGTACGAGCAGTACTTC.

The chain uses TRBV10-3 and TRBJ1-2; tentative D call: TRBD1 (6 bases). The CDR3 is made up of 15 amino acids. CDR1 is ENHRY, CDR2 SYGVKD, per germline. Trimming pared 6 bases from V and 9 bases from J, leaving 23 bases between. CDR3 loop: CAISARDTDLRSYTF. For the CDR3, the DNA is TGTGCCATCAGCGCCCGGGACACAGACCTAAGGAGCTACACCTTC.

CDR3 sequence: CASSYSGGALDQPQHF. The CDR3 DNA reads TGTGCCAGCAGTTACTCGGGAGGGGCCCTCGATCAGCCCCAGCATTTT. The rearrangement uses TRBV6-6 and TRBJ1-5; tentatively, D is TRBD1 (5 bases). V gave up 0 bases and J gave up 5 bases, with 14 bases separating them. The germline gives CDR1 MNHNY, CDR2 SVGAGI (reference sequence). The CDR3 consists of 16 residues.

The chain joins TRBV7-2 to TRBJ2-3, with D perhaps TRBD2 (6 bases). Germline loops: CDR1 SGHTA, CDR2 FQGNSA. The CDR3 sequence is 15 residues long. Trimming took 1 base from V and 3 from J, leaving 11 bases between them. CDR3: CASSLVTGLTDTQYF. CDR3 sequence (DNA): TGTGCCAGCAGCTTAGTTACAGGACTAACAGATACGCAGTATTTT.

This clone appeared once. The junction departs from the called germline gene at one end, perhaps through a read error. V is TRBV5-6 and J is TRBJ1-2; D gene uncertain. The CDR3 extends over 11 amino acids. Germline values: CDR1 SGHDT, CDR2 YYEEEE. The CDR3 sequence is CASSLGGLTSF. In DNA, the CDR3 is TGTGCCAGCAGCTTGGGTGGTCTGACCTCTTTC. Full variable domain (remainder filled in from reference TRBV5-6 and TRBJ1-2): DAGVTQSPTHLIKTRGQQVTLRCSPKSGHDTVSWYQQALGQGPQFIFQYYEEEERQRGNFPDRFSGHQFPNYSSELNVNALLLGDSALYLCASSLGGLTSFGSGTRLTVV.

The CDR3 region has the DNA TGTGCCAGCAGTCGGACAGCTACAGATACGCAGTATTTT. It specifies CASSRTATDTQYF. The genes are TRBV28 and TRBJ2-3; TRBD1 might be the D (6 bases). This CDR3 spans 13 amino acids. Germline V CDR1 and CDR2: MDHEN, SYDVKM. Trimming cost V 5 bases and J 3 bases, with 9 bases left between them.

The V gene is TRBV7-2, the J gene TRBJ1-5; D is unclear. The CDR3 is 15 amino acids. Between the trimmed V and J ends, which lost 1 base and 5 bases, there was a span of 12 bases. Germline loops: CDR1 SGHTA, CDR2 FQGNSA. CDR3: CASSLDNDWDQPQHF. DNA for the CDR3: TGTGCCAGCAGCTTAGACAATGATTGGGATCAGCCCCAGCATTTT.

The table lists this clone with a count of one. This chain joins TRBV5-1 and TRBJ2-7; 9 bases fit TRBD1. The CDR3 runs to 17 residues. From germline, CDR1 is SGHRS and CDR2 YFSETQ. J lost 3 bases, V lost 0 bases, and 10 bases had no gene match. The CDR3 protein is CASSLAPPGTGNYEQYF. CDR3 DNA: TGCGCCAGCAGCTTGGCCCCCCCCGGGACAGGGAACTACGAGCAGTACTTC.

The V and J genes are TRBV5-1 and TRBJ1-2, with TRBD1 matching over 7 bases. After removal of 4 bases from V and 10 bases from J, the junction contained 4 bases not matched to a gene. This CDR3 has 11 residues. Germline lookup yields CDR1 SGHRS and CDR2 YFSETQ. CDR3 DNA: TGCGCCAGCAGCACTGACAGGGACTACACCTTC. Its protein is CASSTDRDYTF.

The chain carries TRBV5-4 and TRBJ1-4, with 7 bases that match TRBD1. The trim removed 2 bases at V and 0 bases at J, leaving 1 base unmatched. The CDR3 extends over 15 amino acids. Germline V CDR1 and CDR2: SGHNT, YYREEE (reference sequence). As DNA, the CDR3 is TGTGCCAGCAGCTTAACAGGGGCAACTAATGAAAAACTGTTTTTT. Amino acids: CASSLTGATNEKLFF.

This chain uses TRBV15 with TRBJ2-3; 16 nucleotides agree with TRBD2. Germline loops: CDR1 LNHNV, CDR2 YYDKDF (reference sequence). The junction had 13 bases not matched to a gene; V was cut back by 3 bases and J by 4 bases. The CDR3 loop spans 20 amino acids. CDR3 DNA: TGTGCCACCAGCAGCCCGGGACTAGCGGGGGGGCGATTGGGGGCAGATACGCAGTATTTT. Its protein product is CATSSPGLAGGRLGADTQYF.

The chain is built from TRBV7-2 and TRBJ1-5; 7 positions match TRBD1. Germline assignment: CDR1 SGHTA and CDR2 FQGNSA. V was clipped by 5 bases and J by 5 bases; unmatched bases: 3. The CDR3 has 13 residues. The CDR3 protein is CASSRQGDQPQHF. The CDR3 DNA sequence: TGTGCCAGCAGCCGACAGGGAGATCAGCCCCAGCATTTT.

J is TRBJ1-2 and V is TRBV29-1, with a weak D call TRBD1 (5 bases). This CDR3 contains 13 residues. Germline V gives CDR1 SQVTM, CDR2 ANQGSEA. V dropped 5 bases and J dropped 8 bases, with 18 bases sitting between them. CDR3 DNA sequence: TGCAGCGTTCCCGGGACCTCTATTGGGGGCTACACCTTC. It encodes CSVPGTSIGGYTF.

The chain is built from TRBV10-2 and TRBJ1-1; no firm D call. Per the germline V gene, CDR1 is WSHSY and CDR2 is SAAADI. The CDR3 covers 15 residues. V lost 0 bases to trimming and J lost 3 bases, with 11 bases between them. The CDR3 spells CASSESGFGDTEAFF. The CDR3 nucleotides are TGCGCCAGCAGTGAGTCTGGGTTTGGTGACACTGAAGCTTTCTTT.

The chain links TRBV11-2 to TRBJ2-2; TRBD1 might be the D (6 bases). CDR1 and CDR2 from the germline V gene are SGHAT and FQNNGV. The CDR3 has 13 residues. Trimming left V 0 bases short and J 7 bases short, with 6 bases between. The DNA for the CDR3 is TGTGCCAGCAGCTTAGACAGGGGCGGGGAGCTGTTTTTT. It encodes CASSLDRGGELFF.

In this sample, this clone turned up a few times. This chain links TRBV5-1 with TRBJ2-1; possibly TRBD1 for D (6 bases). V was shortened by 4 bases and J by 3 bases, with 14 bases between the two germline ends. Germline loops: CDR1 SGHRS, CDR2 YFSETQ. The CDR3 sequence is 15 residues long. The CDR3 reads CASSPDSPNYNEQFF. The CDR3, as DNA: TGCGCCAGCAGCCCGGACAGCCCGAACTACAATGAGCAGTTCTTC.

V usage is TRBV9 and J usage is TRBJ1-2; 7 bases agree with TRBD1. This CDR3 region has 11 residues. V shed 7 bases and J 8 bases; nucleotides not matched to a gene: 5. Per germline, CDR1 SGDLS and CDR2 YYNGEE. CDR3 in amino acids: CASGGQRGYTF. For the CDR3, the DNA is TGTGCCAGCGGGGGACAGCGGGGCTACACCTTC.

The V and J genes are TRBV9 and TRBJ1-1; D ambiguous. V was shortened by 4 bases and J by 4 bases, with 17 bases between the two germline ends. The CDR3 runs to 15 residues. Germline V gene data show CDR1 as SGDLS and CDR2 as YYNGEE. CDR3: CASSPWGLAGTEAFF. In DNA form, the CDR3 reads TGTGCCAGCAGCCCGTGGGGTCTTGCGGGCACTGAAGCTTTCTTT. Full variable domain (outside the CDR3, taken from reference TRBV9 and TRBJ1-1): DSGVTQTPKHLITATGQRVTLRCSPRSGDLSVYWYQQSLDQGLQFLIQYYNGEERAKGNILERFSAQQFPDLHSELNLSSLELGDSALYFCASSPWGLAGTEAFFGQGTRLTVV.